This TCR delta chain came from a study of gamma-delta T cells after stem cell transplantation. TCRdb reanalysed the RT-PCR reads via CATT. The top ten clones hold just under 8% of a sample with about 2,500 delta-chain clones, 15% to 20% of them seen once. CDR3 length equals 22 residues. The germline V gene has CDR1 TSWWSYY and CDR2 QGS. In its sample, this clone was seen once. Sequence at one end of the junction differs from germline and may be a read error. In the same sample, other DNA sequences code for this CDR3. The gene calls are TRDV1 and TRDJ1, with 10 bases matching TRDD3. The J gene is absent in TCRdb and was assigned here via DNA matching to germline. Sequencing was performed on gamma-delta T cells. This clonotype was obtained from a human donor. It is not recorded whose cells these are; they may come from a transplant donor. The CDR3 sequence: CALDWRYFRTYWGIEYTDKLIF. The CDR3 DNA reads TGTGCTCTGGACTGGCGGTACTTCCGAACTTACTGGGGGATCGAGTACACTGATAAACTCATCTTT.